Here is one TCR beta chain with its context. The V segment lost 7 bases and the J segment 8 bases; nucleotides outside the gene matches: 9. Germline lookup yields CDR1 MDHEN and CDR2 SYDVKM. This CDR3 is built from 14 residues. This entry is derived from a study of blood T cell repertoires in COVID-19. Measured with immunoSEQ multiplex PCR; TCRdb has only the in-frame clones, and not every one. The sample has 250,000 to 300,000 clones, around nine tenths seen once. This TCR was recovered from a woman in her 30s with COVID-19, enrolled during active disease. V gene TRBV28 combines with J gene TRBJ1-2; 11 bases agree with TRBD1. Source material: peripheral blood. The CDR3 DNA is TGTGCCAGCACCCGGTCGGACAGGGGGCTAGGCTACACCTTC. It encodes CASTRSDRGLGYTF.